This T cell receptor (beta chain) was sequenced in a study of blood T cell repertoires in COVID-19. Overall study context: Acute-phase and convalescent COVID-19 samples originated in the United States, Italy and Spain.

Authors' processing steps: The assay estimated nucleated cells by amplifying reference gene primers. Repertoires were generated with immunoSEQ multiplex PCR, while TCRdb's copy carries only in-frame clones and drops some. Clonal size and the V and J genes are those of that table, whereas D and trimming came from the DNA. The repertoire holds about 150,000 clones, 70% to 90% seen once, with roughly 5.3% in the top ten. The length of the CDR3 is 15 residues. Germline values: CDR1 SGHTA, CDR2 FQGNSA. The V gene lost 1 base and the J gene lost 1 base, with 11 bases spanning the gap. Sequencing was carried out using peripheral blood. The gene calls are TRBV7-2 and TRBJ2-7; perhaps TRBD1 as D (7 bases). The TCR was taken from a woman between 45 and 65 years old with acute or convalescent COVID-19. The CDR3 region has the DNA TGTGCCAGCAGCTTAGGTCAGGGGGGTTCCTACGAGCAGTACTTC. Its translation is CASSLGQGGSYEQYF.